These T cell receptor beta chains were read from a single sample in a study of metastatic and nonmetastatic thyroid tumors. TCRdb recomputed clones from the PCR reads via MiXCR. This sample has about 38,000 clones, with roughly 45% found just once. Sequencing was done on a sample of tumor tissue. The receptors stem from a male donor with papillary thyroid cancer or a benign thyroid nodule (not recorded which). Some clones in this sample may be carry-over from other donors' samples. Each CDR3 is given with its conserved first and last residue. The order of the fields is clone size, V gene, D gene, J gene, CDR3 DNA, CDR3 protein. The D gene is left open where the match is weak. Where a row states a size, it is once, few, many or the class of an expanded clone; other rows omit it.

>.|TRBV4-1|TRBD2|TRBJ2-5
TGCGCCAGCAGCCAAGAACCATTAGCGGGCCTCCAAGAGACCCAGTACTTC
CASSQEPLAGLQETQYF
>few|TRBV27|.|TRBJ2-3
TGTGCCAGCAGTTTATCATTCACTCTGACGGCACCCGATACGCAGTATTTT
CASSLSFTLTAPDTQYF
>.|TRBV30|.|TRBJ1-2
TGTGCCTGGGTGCCGGGACCGTCGAACTATGGCTACACCTTC
CAWVPGPSNYGYTF
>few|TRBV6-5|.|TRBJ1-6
TGTGCCAGCAGTTACAAACCCACGGGATATAATTCACCCCTCCACTTT
CASSYKPTGYNSPLHF
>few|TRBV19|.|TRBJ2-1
TGTGCCAGTAGTATAGGAGCGGGCTCCTACAATGAGCAGTTCTTC
CASSIGAGSYNEQFF
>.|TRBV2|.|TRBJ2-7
TGTGCCAGCAGTTCAGGGTTATCGTCCTACGAGCAGTACTTC
CASSSGLSSYEQYF
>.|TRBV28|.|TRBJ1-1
TGTGCCACCAAGTCTACCACTATGGGCATGAACACTGAAGCTTTCTTT
CATKSTTMGMNTEAFF
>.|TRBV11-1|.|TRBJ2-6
TGTGCCAGCAGCCCAGGACTGCTTACTACTTGGGCCAACGTCCTGACTTTC
CASSPGLLTTWANVLTF
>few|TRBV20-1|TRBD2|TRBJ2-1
TGCAGTGCTAGGCTAGCGGGGTACAATGAGCAGTTCTTC
CSARLAGYNEQFF
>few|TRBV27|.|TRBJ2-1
TGTGCCAGCAGTTTATCACGGGGGCTGTTGAATGAGCAGTTCTTC
CASSLSRGLLNEQFF
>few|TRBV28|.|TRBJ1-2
TGTGCCAGCAGTTTAGGCTCGTGGGGCTACACCTTC
CASSLGSWGYTF
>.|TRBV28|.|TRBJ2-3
TGTGCCAGCAGTTTTGAGAGCGCTAGCACAGATACGCAGTATTTT
CASSFESASTDTQYF
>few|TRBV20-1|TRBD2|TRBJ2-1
TGCAGTGCTGGGACCGGGGGGAACTCCTACAATGAGCAGTTCTTC
CSAGTGGNSYNEQFF
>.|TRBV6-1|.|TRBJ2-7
TGTGCCAGCAGTGACGGACTCTTCTACGAGCAGTACTTC
CASSDGLFYEQYF
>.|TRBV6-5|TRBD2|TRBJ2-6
TGTGCCAGCAGTTTTGGACTAGCGGGAGCTGGGGCCAACGTCCTGACTTTC
CASSFGLAGAGANVLTF
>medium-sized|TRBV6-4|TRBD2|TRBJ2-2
TGTGCCAGCAGTGACTCGGGAGGGAGGGCCACCGGGGAGCTGTTTTTT
CASSDSGGRATGELFF
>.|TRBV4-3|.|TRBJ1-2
TGCGCCAGCAGCCAAGCGGTTTTCGGCGATGTCTATGGCTACACCTTC
CASSQAVFGDVYGYTF
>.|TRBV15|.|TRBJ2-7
TGTGCCACCGCCCAAACAGGGACATCCGAGCAGTACTTC
CATAQTGTSEQYF
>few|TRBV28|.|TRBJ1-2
TGTGCCAGCAGTTTCACCGGGGGGCTATACTACACCTTC
CASSFTGGLYYTF
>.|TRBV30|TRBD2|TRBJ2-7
TGTGCCTGGTCGAGCGGGGACTACGAGCAGTACTTC
CAWSSGDYEQYF
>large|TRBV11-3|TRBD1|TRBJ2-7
TGTGCCAGCAGCCCGCATCAGACAGGGAGTCCCAGCTCCTACGAGCAGTACTTC
CASSPHQTGSPSSYEQYF
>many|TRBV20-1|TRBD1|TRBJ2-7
TGCAGTGCTCCTCCTCCGGACAGGGGGAGAGAGGGCGAGCAGTACTTC
CSAPPPDRGREGEQYF
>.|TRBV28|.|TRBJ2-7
TGTGCCAGCTACAGGTCACGGGACTACGAGCAGTACTTC
CASYRSRDYEQYF